This is a list of T cell receptor beta chains from one sample in a study of metastatic and nonmetastatic thyroid tumors. TCRdb recomputed clones from the PCR reads via MiXCR. The data show about 40,000 clones, less than 20% seen once. Input material: tumor tissue. The receptors were sampled from a female donor with papillary thyroid cancer or a benign thyroid nodule (not recorded which). Some clones in this sample may be carry-over from other donors' samples. Each CDR3 is given with its conserved first and last residue. D genes are given only for firm matches. A row's size may be missing; if present it is once, few, many or a size class.

d_call	v_call	j_call	clone_size	cdr3_aa	cdr3_nt
TRBD2	TRBV7-2	TRBJ2-1	few	CASSYQYRTRGLSSYNEQFF	TGTGCCAGCAGCTACCAGTATCGTACCCGGGGACTAAGCTCCTACAATGAGCAGTTCTTC
-	TRBV6-1	TRBJ2-7	few	CVSSPGAVRYEQYF	TGTGTCAGCAGTCCCGGGGCGGTCCGGTACGAGCAGTACTTC
-	TRBV30	TRBJ1-2	-	CAWSGGIGYTF	TGTGCCTGGAGTGGAGGGATTGGCTACACCTTC
TRBD1	TRBV24-1	TRBJ2-5	many	CATSDPGGQGGQETQYF	TGTGCCACCAGTGATCCCGGGGGACAGGGAGGTCAAGAGACCCAGTACTTC
-	TRBV4-2	TRBJ2-7	once	CASSQDLHEQYF	TGTGCCAGCAGCCAAGATTTACACGAGCAGTACTTC
-	TRBV7-2	TRBJ1-5	many	CASSLDPWDNQPQHF	TGTGCCAGCAGCTTAGACCCCTGGGACAATCAGCCCCAGCATTTT
-	TRBV30	TRBJ1-2	-	CAWSVRGHGYTF	TGTGCCTGGAGTGTACGTGGACATGGCTACACCTTC
TRBD1	TRBV20-1	TRBJ1-2	-	CSAKKTGTVDYGYTF	TGCAGTGCTAAAAAAACAGGGACAGTAGACTATGGCTACACCTTC
-	TRBV3-1	TRBJ1-3	many	CASSQNLLGNTIYF	TGTGCCAGCAGCCAAAATCTTCTGGGAAACACCATATATTTT
-	TRBV11-2	TRBJ1-3	many	CASRPPARDTIYF	TGTGCCAGCAGACCTCCAGCTCGTGATACCATATATTTT
TRBD1	TRBV5-6	TRBJ2-5	few	CASSPLRDSAETQYF	TGTGCCAGCAGTCCCCTCCGGGACAGTGCTGAGACCCAGTACTTC
-	TRBV10-3	TRBJ1-1	few	CAINLGGEAFF	TGTGCCATAAACCTCGGGGGTGAAGCTTTCTTT
TRBD1	TRBV20-1	TRBJ2-7	many	CSAQTYRGQSYEQYF	TGCAGTGCCCAGACCTACAGGGGTCAATCCTACGAGCAGTACTTC
TRBD1	TRBV5-1	TRBJ2-3	once	CASSLKGARTDTQYF	TGCGCCAGCAGCTTAAAGGGGGCGCGGACAGATACGCAGTATTTT
-	TRBV19	TRBJ2-3	many	CASSPRDWGTDTQYF	TGTGCCAGTAGTCCGCGGGACTGGGGGACAGATACGCAGTATTTT
TRBD1	TRBV3-1	TRBJ1-1	many	CASSLGQGNTEAFF	TGTGCCAGCAGCCTAGGACAGGGGAACACTGAAGCTTTCTTT
TRBD2	TRBV27	TRBJ2-7	many	CASSLYNPLAGVYEQYF	TGTGCCAGCAGTTTATATAACCCCCTGGCGGGAGTCTACGAGCAGTACTTC
-	TRBV6-1	TRBJ2-1	few	CASSQTGTYNEQFF	TGTGCCAGCAGTCAAACCGGGACCTACAATGAGCAGTTCTTC
TRBD1	TRBV19	TRBJ2-5	many	CASSIRDRVFGGQETQYF	TGTGCCAGTAGTATACGGGACAGGGTTTTCGGGGGCCAAGAGACCCAGTACTTC
-	TRBV30	TRBJ1-4	many	CALNQGATNEKLFF	TGTGCCCTGAACCAGGGTGCAACTAATGAAAAACTGTTTTTT
TRBD1	TRBV4-3	TRBJ1-5	many	CASSQDTLAGGNSNQPQHF	TGCGCCAGCAGCCAAGATACCTTGGCAGGGGGTAATAGCAATCAGCCCCAGCATTTT
-	TRBV7-9	TRBJ2-7	medium-sized	CASSLGRGEYEQYF	TGTGCCAGCAGCCTAGGCAGGGGTGAGTACGAGCAGTACTTC
-	TRBV7-9	TRBJ2-7	-	CASSPQAEQYF	TGTGCCAGCAGCCCCCAGGCCGAGCAGTACTTC
TRBD1	TRBV6-1	TRBJ1-1	many	CASSIGTGKTEAFF	TGTGCCAGCAGCATCGGGACAGGGAAGACTGAAGCTTTCTTT
-	TRBV19	TRBJ1-1	-	CASQRRENTEAFF	TGTGCAAGCCAACGGCGGGAAAACACTGAAGCTTTCTTT
-	TRBV25-1	TRBJ2-5	many	CASSESPLRFQETQYF	TGTGCCAGCAGTGAGAGCCCCCTTAGGTTCCAAGAGACCCAGTACTTC
-	TRBV11-1	TRBJ2-3	many	CASSPGKRDTQYF	TGTGCCAGCAGCCCAGGAAAGCGCGATACGCAGTATTTT
TRBD2	TRBV20-1	TRBJ2-3	many	CSAIAGGRTDTQYF	TGCAGTGCTATAGCGGGAGGGCGGACAGATACGCAGTATTTT
TRBD1	TRBV30	TRBJ1-1	many	CAWSSGQGRTEAFF	TGTGCCTGGAGTTCCGGACAGGGGAGGACTGAAGCTTTCTTT
-	TRBV4-1	TRBJ1-1	-	CASSQSENTEAFF	TGCGCCAGCAGCCAATCGGAGAACACTGAAGCTTTCTTT
-	TRBV27	TRBJ2-7	many	CASSSTPTASSYNYEQYF	TGTGCCAGCAGTTCGACCCCCACGGCTAGCTCCTACAACTACGAGCAGTACTTC
-	TRBV20-1	TRBJ2-3	-	CSARDFRGTDTQYF	TGCAGTGCTAGAGATTTTAGAGGAACAGATACGCAGTATTTT
TRBD2	TRBV6-5	TRBJ2-3	-	CASSLLASGRLTDTQYF	TGTGCCAGCAGCCTACTGGCTAGCGGGAGGCTCACAGATACGCAGTATTTT
TRBD2	TRBV7-8	TRBJ2-7	many	CASSEQWTSGRGEQYF	TGTGCCAGCAGCGAACAATGGACTAGCGGGAGGGGCGAGCAGTACTTC
-	TRBV20-1	TRBJ2-7	-	CSARDQREDRYYEQYF	TGCAGTGCTAGAGATCAAAGGGAGGACAGATACTACGAGCAGTACTTC
-	TRBV19	TRBJ1-2	once	CSSSTRTWTKVEEGTF	TGTTCCAGTAGTACCCGGACCTGGACAAAGGTTGAGGAAGGCACCTTC
-	TRBV6-4	TRBJ2-7	many	CASSDSGTVGYEQYF	TGTGCCAGCAGTGACTCCGGGACGGTCGGCTACGAGCAGTACTTC
TRBD2	TRBV7-9	TRBJ2-7	-	CASSLTGIAGGEQYF	TGTGCCAGCAGCTTAACAGGGATAGCGGGAGGCGAGCAGTACTTC
-	TRBV6-1	TRBJ1-6	many	CASTETARSPLHF	TGTGCCAGCACTGAGACGGCGAGGTCACCCCTCCACTTT
-	TRBV4-1	TRBJ2-5	many	CASSHGVRPQETQYF	TGCGCCAGCAGCCACGGGGTCAGGCCCCAAGAGACCCAGTACTTC
TRBD1	TRBV24-1	TRBJ1-2	-	CATRGTGDNYGYTF	TGTGCCACCAGAGGGACAGGAGACAACTATGGCTACACCTTC
-	TRBV9	TRBJ2-7	many	CASSAAAWGIEQYF	TGTGCCAGCAGCGCGGCGGCGTGGGGTATTGAGCAGTACTTC
-	TRBV30	TRBJ2-1	many	CAWSPGRGRDNEQFF	TGTGCCTGGAGCCCGGGTAGGGGACGCGACAATGAGCAGTTCTTC
-	TRBV27	TRBJ2-1	many	CASSAFLGQGNNEQFF	TGTGCCAGCAGCGCCTTTCTGGGGCAGGGTAACAATGAGCAGTTCTTC
-	TRBV5-1	TRBJ1-2	once	CASSTAVHYGYTF	TGCGCCAGCAGCACGGCCGTTCACTATGGCTACACCTTC
-	TRBV3-1	TRBJ2-1	many	CASSQDLSPEYNEQFF	TGTGCCAGCAGCCAAGATTTATCCCCAGAATACAATGAGCAGTTCTTC
-	TRBV20-1	TRBJ1-1	many	CSAREYGEAFF	TGCAGTGCTAGAGAGTACGGTGAAGCTTTCTTT
TRBD2	TRBV19	TRBJ2-7	many	CARRSGPSTYEQYF	TGTGCCAGACGTAGCGGGCCTTCAACCTACGAGCAGTACTTC